The clone carrying this T cell receptor (beta chain) appeared a single time. Libraries were prepared by immunoSEQ multiplex PCR; TCRdb keeps only in-frame clonotypes and omits some of them. This sample has 250,000 to 300,000 clones, with around 90% found just once. The data belong to a study of blood T cell repertoires in COVID-19. About the study: Two negative PCRs, clearance, or symptom resolution were required of recovered Cohort 3 donors. From T cells, B-cell-depleted T cells, or PBMCs came the material, which was cDNA or gDNA.

The clonotype originates from a woman aged 60-70 years in a cohort exposed to, infected with or recovered from COVID-19 (not recorded which). Sequenced material: PBMCs or T cells enriched from blood (not recorded which).

The chain's CDR3 is CASSLSDFYNEQFF. Written as DNA, the CDR3 is TGCGCCAGCAGCCTGTCGGACTTCTACAATGAGCAGTTCTTC. This sequence joins TRBV4-1 and TRBJ2-1; TRBD2 is a possible D gene (5 bases). Trimming stripped 4 bases from V and 3 bases from J, with 10 bases between. CDR1 is MGHRA, CDR2 YSYEKL, per germline. The CDR3 consists of 14 residues.